Listed below are T cell receptor beta chains from one sample, sequenced in a study of blood T cells in healthy people across ages. One entry per CDR3 protein, called by TCRdb with MiXCR from the 5' RACE reads. The sample has hundreds of thousands of distinct CDR3 sequences, around 21% seen once. The source material was blood. The origin of the receptors is a man between 65 and 85 years old in good health. Each CDR3 is given with its conserved first and last residue. D genes are given only for firm matches. Where a row states a size, it is once, few, many or the class of an expanded clone; other rows omit it.

CDR3aa: CASSYSGRGYGYTF
CDR3nt: TGTGCCAGCAGTTACTCGGGGAGGGGGTATGGCTACACCTTC
abundance: few
d_gene: .
v_gene: TRBV6-5
j_gene: TRBJ1-2

CDR3aa: CASSPYRASYNEQFF
CDR3nt: TGTGCCAGCAGCCCCTACAGGGCCTCCTACAATGAGCAGTTCTTC
abundance: many
d_gene: .
v_gene: TRBV7-3
j_gene: TRBJ2-1

CDR3aa: CASSSLEETQYF
CDR3nt: TGTGCCAGCAGCTCACTGGAAGAGACCCAGTACTTC
abundance: few
d_gene: .
v_gene: TRBV11-2
j_gene: TRBJ2-5

CDR3aa: CAISERLGVHNEQFF
CDR3nt: TGTGCCATCAGTGAGAGACTAGGTGTCCACAATGAGCAGTTCTTC
abundance: few
d_gene: .
v_gene: TRBV10-3
j_gene: TRBJ2-1

CDR3aa: CASSLWESDYEQYF
CDR3nt: TGTGCCAGCAGTTTGTGGGAGAGCGACTACGAGCAGTACTTC
abundance: many
d_gene: .
v_gene: TRBV28
j_gene: TRBJ2-7

CDR3aa: CASSEYAAVQETQYF
CDR3nt: TGTGCCAGCAGTGAATACGCAGCGGTACAAGAGACCCAGTACTTC
abundance: few
d_gene: .
v_gene: TRBV2
j_gene: TRBJ2-5

CDR3aa: CASSGSNAYEQYF
CDR3nt: TGTGCCAGCAGTGGCTCGAATGCCTACGAGCAGTACTTC
abundance: .
d_gene: .
v_gene: TRBV2
j_gene: TRBJ2-7

CDR3aa: CAGSEPELAANTGELFF
CDR3nt: TGTGCCGGCAGTGAGCCTGAACTAGCGGCGAACACCGGGGAGCTGTTTTTT
abundance: .
d_gene: TRBD2
v_gene: TRBV6-1
j_gene: TRBJ2-2

CDR3aa: CASSYSMRTGGSEQYF
CDR3nt: TGTGCCAGCAGTTACTCGATGAGGACAGGGGGCTCCGAGCAGTACTTC
abundance: few
d_gene: TRBD1
v_gene: TRBV6-2/TRBV6-3
j_gene: TRBJ2-7

CDR3aa: CASSWGASGRVSQETQYF
CDR3nt: TGTGCCAGCAGTTGGGGGGCTAGCGGGAGAGTAAGCCAAGAGACCCAGTACTTC
abundance: .
d_gene: TRBD2
v_gene: TRBV6-5
j_gene: TRBJ2-5

CDR3aa: CASSQVQGAREQFF
CDR3nt: TGTGCCAGCAGCCAAGTACAGGGGGCCCGGGAGCAGTTCTTC
abundance: few
d_gene: TRBD1
v_gene: TRBV14
j_gene: TRBJ2-1

CDR3aa: CASSLRQMNTGAFF
CDR3nt: TGCGCCAGCAGCTTGAGACAGATGAACACTGGAGCTTTCTTT
abundance: few
d_gene: .
v_gene: TRBV5-1
j_gene: TRBJ1-1

CDR3aa: CASSQGFPTDTQYF
CDR3nt: TGTGCCAGCAGCCAAGGTTTCCCGACAGATACGCAGTATTTT
abundance: .
d_gene: .
v_gene: TRBV14
j_gene: TRBJ2-3

CDR3aa: CASSGGSGGELFF
CDR3nt: TGTGCCAGCAGCGGCGGTAGTGGCGGGGAGCTGTTTTTT
abundance: .
d_gene: .
v_gene: TRBV9
j_gene: TRBJ2-2

CDR3aa: CASSGGLNYGYTF
CDR3nt: TGTGCCAGCAGTGGAGGGCTTAACTATGGCTACACCTTC
abundance: .
d_gene: .
v_gene: TRBV2
j_gene: TRBJ1-2

CDR3aa: CASSLGPDRTSPLHF
CDR3nt: TGCGCCAGCAGCTTGGGTCCGGACCGAACTTCCCCCCTCCACTTT
abundance: .
d_gene: .
v_gene: TRBV5-1
j_gene: TRBJ1-6

CDR3aa: CSARRNLGLAGPWNTQYF
CDR3nt: TGCAGTGCTAGACGCAACCTGGGACTGGCGGGGCCATGGAATACGCAGTATTTT
abundance: few
d_gene: .
v_gene: TRBV20-1
j_gene: TRBJ2-3